This TCR beta chain was documented in a study of OX40 agonist ivuxolimab in advanced cancers. Study details: Three patients, one with hepatocellular carcinoma and two with cutaneous melanoma, achieved partial responses.

General study results and limits: Normalized T-cell clonal expansion was also low in a subset of nonresponders. Averaged across samples, CD8+ T cells carried more expanded clones than CD4+ did.

The table came from immunoSEQ multiplex PCR; TCRdb's copy has only in-frame clones and leaves some out. The data hold tens of thousands of clones, with less than 95% observed a single time. The length of the CDR3 is 12 residues. V was cut by 0 bases and J by 7 bases, with 10 bases left in between. From germline, CDR1 is SQVTM and CDR2 ANQGSEA. A remark on this clone: Its antigen is currently unknown.

Sequenced material: CD4+ or CD8+ T cells sorted from blood, taken in a trial of the OX40 agonist ivuxolimab. The V call is TRBV29-1, the J call TRBJ2-7; tentatively, D is TRBD2 (5 bases). The source is an adult with an advanced solid tumor such as melanoma, head and neck, liver or kidney cancer. This CDR3 reads CSVEDGGPEQYF. DNA of the CDR3: TGCAGCGTTGAAGATGGCGGGCCAGAGCAGTACTTC.